The sequence of this T cell receptor beta chain was determined in a study of CD8 T cells in ankylosing spondylitis. Germline loops: CDR1 ENHRY, CDR2 SYGVKD. The CDR3 has 14 amino acids. Trimming cost V 2 bases and J 0 bases, with 8 bases left between them. MiXCR, applied by TCRdb to the 5' RACE reads, yields one record per CDR3 protein. The profile shows around 250,000 distinct CDR3 sequences, 9.5% to 12% of them singletons. This clonotype was seen ten or more times. Sequences were obtained from blood, either unsorted or a sorted T cell fraction (not recorded which). The chain employs TRBV10-3 and TRBJ2-7, with D perhaps TRBD2 (5 bases). This receptor was identified in a male donor with ankylosing spondylitis or in good health (not recorded which). CDR3 amino acids: CAISERGVSYEQYF. The CDR3 DNA sequence: TGTGCCATCAGTGAGCGGGGTGTCTCCTACGAGCAGTACTTC.